The clone carrying this T cell receptor (beta chain) has a handful of counts. Germline loops: CDR1 SQVTM, CDR2 ANQGSEA. This CDR3 region has 11 residues. With 5 bases removed from V and 4 bases from J, the gap between germline ends came to 6 bases. The sample originates from a study of blood T cell repertoires in COVID-19. In the source study's methods: Cell counts per sample came from amplifying reference gene primers. Sequencing used immunoSEQ multiplex PCR; TCRdb keeps in-frame clones, though not all of them. The V and J calls and the clone size are those of that table, but D and trimming were determined from the DNA. Of around 700,000 clones in the sample, 75% to 90% are singletons; the top ten hold under 0.3%.

The clonotype originates from a woman aged 18 to 35 with acute or convalescent COVID-19. Material: peripheral blood. This chain connects TRBV29-1 to TRBJ1-3; no clear D gene. CDR3 sequence reads: CSVPLGNTIYF. DNA of the CDR3: TGCAGCGTTCCTTTAGGAAACACCATATATTTT.